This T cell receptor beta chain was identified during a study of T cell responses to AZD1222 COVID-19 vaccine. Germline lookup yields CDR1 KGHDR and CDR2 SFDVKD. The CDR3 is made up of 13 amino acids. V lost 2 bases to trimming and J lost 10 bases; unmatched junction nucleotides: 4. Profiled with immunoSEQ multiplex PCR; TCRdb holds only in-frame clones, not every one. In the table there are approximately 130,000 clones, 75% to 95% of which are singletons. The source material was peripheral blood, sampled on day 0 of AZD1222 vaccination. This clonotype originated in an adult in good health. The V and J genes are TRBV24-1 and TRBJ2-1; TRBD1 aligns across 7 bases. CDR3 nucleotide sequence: TGTGCCACCAGTGATTGGACAGGAGGCGAGCAGTTCTTC. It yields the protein CATSDWTGGEQFF.